This T cell receptor beta chain was sequenced in a study of blood T cell repertoires in COVID-19. The overall study: There were acute and convalescent COVID-19 samples, and they came from the United States, Italy and Spain. PBMCs, B-cell-depleted T cells, or T cells provided the cDNA or gDNA that made up the material.

In the source study's methods: Reference gene primers were amplified, and this amplification served to estimate nucleated cell counts. Some clones are missing from TCRdb's copy, which holds only in-frame ones; the method was immunoSEQ multiplex PCR. V and J calls and clone size come straight from that table; D and trimming were deduced from the DNA. Of about 110,000 clones listed, roughly 85% are singletons. CDR1 SQVTM and CDR2 ANQGSEA come from the germline V gene. V was trimmed by 4 bases and J by 6 bases, leaving 9 bases between them. CDR3 size: 11 residues. The TCR comes from a human donor in a cohort sampled during active COVID-19. Specimen: peripheral blood. The rearrangement uses TRBV29-1 and TRBJ1-2; possible D gene TRBD1, 5 bases. The chain's CDR3 is CSVGRVDGYTF. In DNA form, the CDR3 reads TGCAGCGTTGGCAGGGTTGATGGCTACACCTTC.